The text below deals with one T cell receptor beta chain. The source of the sample is a study of cytomegalovirus exposure and HLA in healthy donors. PCR primers comprised 60 Vbeta and 13 Jbeta primers. The method was immunoSEQ multiplex PCR; TCRdb's version includes in-frame clones alone and lacks a portion of them. Of fewer than 250,000 clones listed, about four fifths are singletons. Specimen: PBMCs. This TCR was sampled from a woman between 50 and 59 years old in good health and CMV-seropositive.

CDR3 in amino acids: CASSFGQGRTYNSPLHF. CDR3 coding DNA: TGTGCCAGCAGCTTCGGACAGGGACGGACCTATAATTCACCCCTCCACTTT. The V call is TRBV7-8, the J call TRBJ1-6; 8 bases map to TRBD1. Germline V gene sequence: CDR1 SGHVS, CDR2 FQNEAQ. The CDR3 is 17 amino acids. V lost 3 bases and J lost 2; bases outside the gene matches: 6.